Listed below are T cell receptor beta chains from one sample, sequenced in a study of vaccination and CD4 T cells after COVID-19. TCRdb reprocessed the PCR reads with MiXCR, giving one entry per CDR3 protein. Of some 17,000 distinct CDR3 sequences listed, around 50% are singletons. The antigens these receptors bind are not known. Here the sequenced sample was CD4+ T cells from blood, cultured in vitro, taken about 7 months after SARS-CoV-2 vaccination. These receptors all come from a human donor who had recovered from COVID-19. Both conserved end residues are part of each CDR3. The D gene is left open where the match is weak. Only some rows state a clone size, as once, few, many or a class for expanded clones.

j_gene: TRBJ1-1
d_gene: .
abundance: .
v_gene: TRBV7-2
CDR3aa: CASSFNRVANTEAFF
CDR3nt: TGTGCCAGCAGCTTCAACAGAGTGGCGAACACTGAAGCTTTCTTT

j_gene: TRBJ2-5
d_gene: .
abundance: once
v_gene: TRBV11-2
CDR3aa: CASSPRGLRAGTQYF
CDR3nt: TGTGCCAGCAGCCCCCGTGGACTCCGGGCGGGGACCCAGTACTTC

j_gene: TRBJ2-5
d_gene: .
abundance: .
v_gene: TRBV11-2
CDR3aa: CASRSLGGGGSETQYF
CDR3nt: TGTGCCAGCAGATCACTCGGGGGTGGGGGGTCGGAGACCCAGTACTTC

j_gene: TRBJ2-3
d_gene: TRBD2
abundance: .
v_gene: TRBV7-3
CDR3aa: CASSVGLAGSDTQYF
CDR3nt: TGTGCCAGCAGCGTGGGACTAGCGGGTTCAGATACGCAGTATTTT

j_gene: TRBJ1-1
d_gene: .
abundance: .
v_gene: TRBV7-9
CDR3aa: CASSLSTGMANTEAFF
CDR3nt: TGTGCCAGCAGCTTAAGTACAGGGATGGCGAACACTGAAGCTTTCTTT

j_gene: TRBJ2-3
d_gene: .
abundance: few
v_gene: TRBV27
CDR3aa: CASTLGPGYTDTQYF
CDR3nt: TGTGCCAGCACCCTAGGACCAGGGTACACGGATACGCAGTATTTT

j_gene: TRBJ2-3
d_gene: TRBD1
abundance: .
v_gene: TRBV20-1
CDR3aa: CSASDRVGTDTQYF
CDR3nt: TGCAGTGCTTCCGACAGGGTCGGGACAGATACGCAGTATTTT

j_gene: TRBJ2-5
d_gene: .
abundance: few
v_gene: TRBV7-2
CDR3aa: CASSLLNSQTQYF
CDR3nt: TGTGCCAGCAGCTTACTAAATTCCCAGACCCAGTACTTC

j_gene: TRBJ2-3
d_gene: .
abundance: .
v_gene: TRBV19
CDR3aa: CASSIDPTGGVDTQYF
CDR3nt: TGTGCCAGTAGTATAGACCCGACAGGAGGTGTGGATACGCAGTATTTT

j_gene: TRBJ1-6
d_gene: .
abundance: few
v_gene: TRBV20-1
CDR3aa: CSARQGANSPLHF
CDR3nt: TGCAGTGCTAGACAAGGGGCTAATTCACCCCTCCACTTT

j_gene: TRBJ2-7
d_gene: .
abundance: .
v_gene: TRBV11-2
CDR3aa: CASTDRQTSSYEQYF
CDR3nt: TGTGCCAGCACCGATAGGCAGACTTCATCCTACGAGCAGTACTTC